This T cell receptor beta chain comes out of a study of metastatic and nonmetastatic thyroid tumors. The wider study: Patients with malignant and benign thyroid disease provided blood and tumor or nodule tissue, whose repertoires were compared.

The V end was cut by 9 bases, the J end by 4 bases, with 17 bases between. The CDR3 covers 14 residues. Methods used by the authors: Built for papillary thyroid cancer, a distant-metastasis classifier drew on CDR3 differences across clinicopathological groups. TCRdb reprocessed the PCR reads using MiXCR. The V and J calls here are based on TCRdb, not the publication. The profile shows 25,000 to 35,000 clones, 10% to 13% of them singletons. Overall study findings and caveats: Significantly greater TCR beta diversity was reportedly found in malignant thyroid tumors than in benign nodules (in blood and tumor).

No patient received treatment before thyroid surgery. Concerning this clone: Its antigen is as yet unknown.

This sequence originates from a female donor with papillary thyroid cancer or a benign thyroid nodule (not recorded which). Some clones in this sample may be carry-over from other donors' samples. The sample consisted of blood. This chain links TRBV12-3 or TRBV12-4 with TRBJ2-3, with D possibly TRBD2 on 6 matching bases. The CDR3 is CASSSGSGADTQYF. CDR3 bases: TGTGCCAGTTCTTCCGGGAGTGGTGCAGATACGCAGTATTTT.